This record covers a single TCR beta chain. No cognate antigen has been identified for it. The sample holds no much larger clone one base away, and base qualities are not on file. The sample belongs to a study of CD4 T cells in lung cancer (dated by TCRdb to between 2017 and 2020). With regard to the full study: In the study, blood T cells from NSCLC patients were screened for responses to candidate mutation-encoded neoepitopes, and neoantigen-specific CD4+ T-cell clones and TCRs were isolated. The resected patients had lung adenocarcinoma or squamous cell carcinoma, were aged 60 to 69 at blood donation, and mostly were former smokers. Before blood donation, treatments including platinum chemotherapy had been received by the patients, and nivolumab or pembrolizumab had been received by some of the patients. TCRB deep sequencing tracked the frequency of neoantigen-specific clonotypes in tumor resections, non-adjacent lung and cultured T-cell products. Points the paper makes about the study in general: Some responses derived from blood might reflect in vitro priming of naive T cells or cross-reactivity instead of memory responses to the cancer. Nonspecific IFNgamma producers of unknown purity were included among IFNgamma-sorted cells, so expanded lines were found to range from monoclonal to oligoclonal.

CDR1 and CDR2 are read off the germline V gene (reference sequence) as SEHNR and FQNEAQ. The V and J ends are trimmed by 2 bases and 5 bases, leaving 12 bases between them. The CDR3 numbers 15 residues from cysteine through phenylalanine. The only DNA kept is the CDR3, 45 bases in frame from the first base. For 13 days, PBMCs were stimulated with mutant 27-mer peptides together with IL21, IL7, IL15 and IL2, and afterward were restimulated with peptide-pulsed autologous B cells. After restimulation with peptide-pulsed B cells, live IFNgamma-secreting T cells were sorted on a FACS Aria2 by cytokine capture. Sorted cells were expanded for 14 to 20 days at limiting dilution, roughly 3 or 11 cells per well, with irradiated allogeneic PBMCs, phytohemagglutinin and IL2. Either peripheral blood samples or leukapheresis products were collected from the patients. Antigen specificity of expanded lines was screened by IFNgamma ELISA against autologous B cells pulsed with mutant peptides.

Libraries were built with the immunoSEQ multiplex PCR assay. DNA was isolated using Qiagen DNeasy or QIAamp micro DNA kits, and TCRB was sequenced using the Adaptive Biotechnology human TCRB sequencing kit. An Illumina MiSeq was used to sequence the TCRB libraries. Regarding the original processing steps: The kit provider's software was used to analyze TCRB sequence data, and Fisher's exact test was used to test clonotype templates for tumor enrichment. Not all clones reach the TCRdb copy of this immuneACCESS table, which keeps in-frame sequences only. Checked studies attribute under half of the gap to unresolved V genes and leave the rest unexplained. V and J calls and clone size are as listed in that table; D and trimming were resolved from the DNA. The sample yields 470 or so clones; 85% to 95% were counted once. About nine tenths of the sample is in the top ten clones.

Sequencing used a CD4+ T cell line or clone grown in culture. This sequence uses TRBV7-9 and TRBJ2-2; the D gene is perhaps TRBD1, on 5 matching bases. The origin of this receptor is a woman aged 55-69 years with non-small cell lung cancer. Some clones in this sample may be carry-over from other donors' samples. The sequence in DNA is TGTGCCAGCAGCTTACAGGGTATGAGTACCGGGGAGCTGTTTTTT. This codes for CASSLQGMSTGELFF. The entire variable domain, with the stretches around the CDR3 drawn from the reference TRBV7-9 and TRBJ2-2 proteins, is DTGVSQNPRHKITKRGQNVTFRCDPISEHNRLYWYRQTLGQGPEFLTYFQNEAQLEKSRLLSDRFSAERPKGSFSTLEIQRTEQGDSAMYLCASSLQGMSTGELFFGEGSRLTVL.